This T cell receptor beta chain was sequenced during a study of cytomegalovirus exposure and HLA in healthy donors (dated by TCRdb to between 2016 and 2019). Context from the whole study: In an earlier analysis of approximately 640 of the donors, approximately 300 Gb of sequence data and 120 million or so unique TCR beta sequences from 180 million or so T cells were reported. An early release covering 550 to 650 HLA-typed donors comprised around 300 gigabases of sequencing data and 85 million to 100 million unique TCR sequences. The genetic ancestry cluster associated with self-reported Caucasian donors included roughly 84% of the approximately 410 genotyped donors. The aim of the study was to test whether cataloging public T cell receptors could identify signatures of past pathogen exposure. The study used immunosequencing to profile the T cell repertoires of hundreds of subjects and linked those repertoires to cytomegalovirus serostatus. Besides the first cohort of under 700 subjects, a separate validation cohort made up of 120 different subjects was used. To predict cytomegalovirus infection status, the study combined high-throughput TCR immunosequencing, statistical association of individual TCRs with disease status, and machine learning. To study patterns of TCR occurrence, a later analysis re-analyzed previously published TCR beta repertoires from around 660 donors and added high-resolution HLA genotyping. Rather than drawing on any new phenotypic data, the later analysis identified candidate immune exposures from TCR beta sequences and the way those sequences occurred across donors. To decide whether each TCR beta V gene segment behaved as functional or pseudogenic, an earlier analysis of some 600 of the donors relied on high-throughput TCR beta sequencing. Alongside the repertoire data, information on donor age, sex, ethnicity and CMV serostatus was compiled. In a later genetic analysis, genome-wide SNP genotypes for about three fifths of the 666 donors were used, and that subset was treated as a discovery cohort. All discovery cohort repertoires had been generated using a single sequencing platform. Class I and class II HLA loci were covered by the typing at four-digit resolution. Typing coverage differed by locus: A, B, C, DRB1 and DQB1 were typed in roughly 620-630 donors, DQA1 in 522, DPA1 in around 600, and DPB1 in just under 490. Four or five DR-DQ haplotypes were handled as single units for association and clustering because linkage in the cohort was strong. Among 300 to 500 genotyped donors of the cohort, an average of roughly 230,000 unique TCR beta nucleotide sequences was sequenced per donor, of which about 19% were non-productive.

On this clone: No antigen is known for it. No much larger clonotype is one base removed from it; base qualities were not supplied.

The investigation overall reported the following: A group of highly shared sequence variants was considered likely to be a technical artifact of the sequencing pipeline. Across donors, most TCR sequences were observed very rarely, whereas some public TCRs were present in many individuals. For the cohort, immune exposure information was limited to CMV serostatus. When HLA alleles, especially DR and DQ, strongly co-occurred, attributing TCR associations to individual alleles was difficult. The study listed over 150 TCR beta chains as associated with cytomegalovirus. Compared with equally common non-associated chains, HLA-associated TCR beta chains in a later analysis were more clonally expanded and had lower generation probabilities. At a false discovery rate of 0.05, a later analysis linked around 17,000 TCR beta sequences to specific HLA alleles. A further reported finding was that TCR beta sequences accurately predicted the HLA-A and HLA-B alleles for most subjects in the first cohort. A later analysis found that most CMV-associated TCR beta chains appeared HLA-restricted, with HLA associations seemingly driven largely by CMV exposure. A later genetic analysis reported fewer N-insertions in productive TCRs among donors in an Asian-associated ancestry cluster than the approximately 700-donor mean. Several of the top co-occurrence clusters appeared to be linked to parvovirus B19, influenza, CMV and Epstein-Barr virus, according to a later analysis. The 87-base-pair reads could not distinguish some IMGT-functional V segments, including TRBV6-2 and TRBV6-3, so those segments were excluded. In this cohort, only TCR beta chains were sequenced, and detectable features were limited by the absence of alpha or paired-chain data. HLA typing was unavailable for some donors at each locus, so association tests used only the typed subset. A later analysis found that TCR association rates varied across HLA loci, with DRB1 alleles showing the most associated TCRs and HLA-C alleles the fewest. Sequencing depth was assumed to be roughly uniform across donors in the presence/absence analyses, though that assumption may not hold. It was suggested by the authors that the approach could potentially be generalized to other disease states and immunological phenotypes. In an earlier analysis of 587 of the donors, most TCR beta V segments appeared in productive rearrangements about 87% or about 30% of the time, broadly matching IMGT annotations. V-gene and J-gene trimming of TCR beta chains was associated with a missense DCLRE1C variant in a later genetic analysis, and the association was replicated in an independent cohort. The earlier analysis of nearly 600 of the donors excluded approximately 15 rarely observed V segments, including chromosome 9 orphons, because counts were too low. In both the original and validation cohorts, the classifier was reported to diagnose cytomegalovirus status with high specificity and sensitivity. Three of the identified cytomegalovirus-associated TCR beta chains were confirmed in vitro to be specific for cytomegalovirus antigens. Linkage disequilibrium might explain the correlated functional status among segregating V segments, but an unknown experimental factor could not be ruled out.

Spanning cysteine to phenylalanine, the CDR3 consists of 14 amino acids. Of the read, only the CDR3 DNA is kept; its 42 bases are in frame from base 1. Via the germline V gene, CDR1 is SGHVS and CDR2 FNYEAQ. Trimming accounts for 5 bases at V and 3 bases at J, while the number of junction bases matched to no gene is 5. In total, more than 500 healthy bone marrow donors made up the cohort. At the time of sampling, every cohort member was nominally healthy, though immune exposures that went unrecorded were likely present. The donor was CMV seronegative and was included in the group of hundreds of seronegative cohort members. Every donor gave a peripheral blood sample, and the peripheral blood mononuclear cells from that sample were used for TCR beta sequencing. Genomic DNA was extracted from the blood cell samples with the Qiagen DNeasy Blood Extraction Kit. The receptor library was made with the immunoSEQ multiplex PCR assay. A mixture of 60 forward primers for TCR Vbeta segments and 13 reverse primers for TCR Jbeta segments was used in the multiplex PCR. The CDR3 region of rearranged TCR beta genes was amplified from genomic DNA by a multiplex PCR assay. The Illumina HiSeq System was used to sequence the amplified TCR beta libraries as 87-base-pair reads. The source study handled its data this way. A later analysis tallied roughly 80 million unique TCR beta chains across the 600 to 700 repertoires, and some 10 million of those chains were shared by two or more donors. To remove PCR and sequencing errors, raw reads were error-corrected and collapsed into unique sequences using a nearest-neighbor algorithm that merged closely related sequences. V, D and J gene segments were assigned by aligning CDR3 sequences to IMGT reference sequences. For a sequence to be retained, at least a six-nucleotide match to both a V gene segment and a J gene segment was required. Rearrangements were called productive when the CDR3 lacked stop codons and stayed in frame with V and J; all others were non-productive. CDR3 was defined by IMGT convention, running from the second conserved V-encoded cysteine to the conserved J-encoded phenylalanine. The earlier analysis of 587 of the donors excluded sequences that lacked an unambiguous match to a single V gene segment. In an earlier analysis of some 590 of the donors, a V segment was called functional when productive rearrangements were above 56.7%, and segregating when the standard deviation between donors exceeded 5%. A statistical classification framework was developed to diagnose cytomegalovirus status using the catalog of TCR beta chain sequences. In a later analysis, TCR nucleotide sequences were compared against IMGT/GENE-DB human TR gene sequences so that V and J genes could be assigned. In a later analysis, CDR3 sequences and most-parsimonious VDJ recombination scenarios were assigned using the TCRdist pipeline. In a later analysis, each TCR beta chain was defined by its CDR3 amino acid sequence together with its V-gene family, and reads lacking a unique V-gene family were excluded. To address suspected cross-contamination and a sequencing artifact, a later analysis removed 592 highly shared, low-generation-probability nucleotide sequences. A later analysis calculated a clonal expansion index for each public chain from normalized within-repertoire ranks of inferred template counts. A later analysis computed generation probabilities with a VDJ recombination model fitted to out-of-frame rearrangements, and checked the results against IGoR. Hypergeometric tests were used in a later analysis to score TCR-TCR, TCR-HLA and TCR-CMV co-occurrence, with a repertoire-size bias correction applied to the TCR pairs. In a later analysis, false discovery rates were estimated by permuting HLA or CMV assignments 20 times. A later analysis grouped co-occurring TCRs with DBSCAN, adding TCRdist sequence similarity when clustering within HLA-allele-positive subsets. Repertoires with fewer than 30,000 or more than 120,000 public chains, plus five repertoires with anomalous nucleotide sharing, were excluded from co-occurrence clustering. The source is immuneACCESS, and TCRdb retained only in-frame sequences with V and J called. Part of the clones is not carried over; for the studies checked, unresolved V genes explain less than half of this, and the remainder is unexplained. V, J and clone size reflect that table, while D and trimming were determined from the DNA. This sample gives more than 110,000 clones in total; almost 80% of them show up just once. Roughly 0.87% of the sample is held by the ten biggest clonotypes.

Sequencing was carried out using PBMCs. The receptor chain draws on TRBV7-6 and TRBJ1-1; 8 nucleotides in the junction match TRBD1. The sequence was obtained from a man aged 18 to 30 in good health and CMV-seronegative. The DNA is TGTGCCAGCAGCCTAGGACAGGGATACACTGAAGCTTTCTTT. Its protein product is CASSLGQGYTEAFF.